This T cell receptor (beta chain) was sequenced in a study of blood T cell repertoires in COVID-19. The overall study: Acute and convalescent COVID-19 samples came from the United States, Italy and Spain. In each case, the material was cDNA or gDNA derived from T cells, B-cell-depleted T cells, or PBMCs.

Authors' analysis steps: Reference gene primers were amplified, and this amplification served to estimate nucleated cell counts. Profiling relied on immunoSEQ multiplex PCR, and the TCRdb table lists in-frame clones only, not all of them. V, J and clone size are taken as reported in that table, and D and trimming were inferred from the DNA itself. The data contain 450,000 to 500,000 clones, approximately 83% of them singletons. The CDR3 consists of 15 residues. V was clipped by 2 bases and J by 0 bases, with 11 bases between them. Germline-derived CDR1 and CDR2 are SGHVS and FNYEAQ. The clonotype was recovered from a human donor in a cohort sampled during active COVID-19. The sample comprised peripheral blood. This sequence joins TRBV7-6 and TRBJ2-7, with a possible D match to TRBD2 (5 bases). The CDR3 DNA sequence: TGTGCCAGCAGCTTACGCGGGCGGAACTCCTACGAGCAGTACTTC. It codes for CASSLRGRNSYEQYF.